What follows are 23 T cell receptor beta chains derived from one specimen sequenced in a study of radiotherapy plus CTLA-4 blockade in lung cancer. Method: immunoSEQ multiplex PCR; TCRdb's copy keeps in-frame clones and lacks some. The data contain roughly 46,000 clones, approximately 76% of them singletons. Sequences were derived from peripheral blood, sampled from a patient treated with radiotherapy plus ipilimumab. These receptors came from a human donor with non-small cell lung cancer who had stable disease on radiotherapy plus ipilimumab.

This clone has a handful of counts. The V gene is TRBV7-9, the J gene TRBJ1-6; D perhaps matches TRBD1 (6 bases). Germline CDR1 and CDR2: SEHNR and FQNEAQ (reference sequence). V was trimmed by 5 bases and J by 9 bases, leaving 20 bases between them. The CDR3 is 16 residues long. CDR3 protein: CASSGGSGGKGSPLHF. The CDR3 bases are TGTGCCAGCAGCGGGGGCTCCGGGGGGAAAGGTTCACCCCTCCACTTT.

The V call is TRBV5-4, the J call TRBJ2-3, with D hard to call. This CDR3 has 14 residues. From germline, CDR1 is SGHNT and CDR2 YYREEE (reference sequence). V was clipped by 4 bases and J by 7 bases, with 16 bases between them. The CDR3 DNA follows: TGTGCCAGCAGCGGGCATTCCGCTGATTATACGCAGTATTTT. It is translated as CASSGHSADYTQYF. Complete variable domain (other parts from reference TRBV5-4 and TRBJ2-3): ETGVTQSPTHLIKTRGQQVTLRCSSQSGHNTVSWYQQALGQGPQFIFQYYREEENGRGNFPPRFSGLQFPNYSSELNVNALELDDSALYLCASSGHSADYTQYFGPGTRLTVL.

This clone came up a few times. This chain joins TRBV2 and TRBJ2-3, with 7 bases identical to TRBD2. Germline values: CDR1 SNHLY, CDR2 FYNNEI. The CDR3 consists of 15 residues. Trimming cost V 2 bases and J 6 bases; bases outside gene matches: 8. Here the CDR3 reads CASSESRLASDTQYF. The CDR3 DNA is TGTGCCAGCAGTGAATCCCGACTAGCTTCCGATACGCAGTATTTT. The full variable domain, with the rest looked up from reference TRBV2 and TRBJ2-3, is EPEVTQTPSHQVTQMGQEVILRCVPISNHLYFYWYRQILGQKVEFLVSFYNNEISEKSEIFDDQFSVERPDGSNFTLKIRSTKLEDSAMYFCASSESRLASDTQYFGPGTRLTVL.

The chain joins TRBV5-1 to TRBJ2-5; TRBD2 agrees at 7 bases. The CDR3 runs 15 residues. Germline V gene lookup returns CDR1 SGHRS and CDR2 YFSETQ. After removal of 2 bases from V and 5 bases from J, the junction contained 9 bases not matched to a gene. DNA of the CDR3: TGCGCCAGCAGCTTCTACCCGGGACTACGGGAGACCCAGTACTTC. It translates to CASSFYPGLRETQYF.

This clone was detected only once. This chain uses TRBV11-1 with TRBJ1-2, with unresolved D. V was clipped by 1 base and J by 2 bases, with 8 bases between them. CDR1 is SGHAT and CDR2 is FQDESV in the germline V gene (reference sequence). The CDR3 runs 14 residues. The CDR3 reads CASSLGQANYGYTF. CDR3 DNA: TGTGCCAGCAGCTTAGGGCAGGCCAACTATGGCTACACCTTC.

The genes are TRBV6-5 and TRBJ1-1, with D unresolved. V dropped 1 base and J dropped 5 bases, with 14 bases sitting between them. CDR3 length: 15 amino acids. CDR1 is MNHEY, CDR2 SVGAGI, per germline. CDR3 loop: CASSYFSQLETEAFF. Here the CDR3 DNA reads TGTGCCAGCAGTTACTTTTCACAGCTAGAGACTGAAGCTTTCTTT.

V and J are TRBV9 and TRBJ2-2; D could derive from TRBD1 or TRBD2 (5 bases each). Trimming took 6 bases from V and 6 from J, leaving 18 bases between them. Germline loops: CDR1 SGDLS, CDR2 YYNGEE. CDR3 length: 15 residues. The CDR3 region is CASTPRTRGAGELFF. The CDR3 DNA sequence: TGTGCCAGCACCCCCCGAACTCGGGGCGCCGGGGAGCTGTTTTTT. Together with reference TRBV9 and TRBJ2-2, the CDR3 gives the full variable domain: DSGVTQTPKHLITATGQRVTLRCSPRSGDLSVYWYQQSLDQGLQFLIQYYNGEERAKGNILERFSAQQFPDLHSELNLSSLELGDSALYFCASTPRTRGAGELFFGEGSRLTVL.

This sequence joins TRBV19 and TRBJ1-6, with 7 bases fitting TRBD1. In germline, CDR1 is LNHDA, CDR2 SQIVND (reference sequence). The length of the CDR3 is 15 residues. Losses at the gene ends were 5 bases for V and 9 bases for J; bases not matched to a gene: 10. The CDR3 loop is CASSDTGTAASPLHF. The CDR3 bases are TGTGCCAGTAGTGATACCGGGACAGCGGCTTCACCCCTCCACTTT.

The V and J genes are TRBV20-1 and TRBJ2-1, with D unclear. Germline values: CDR1 DFQATT, CDR2 SNEGSKA (reference sequence). Trimming left V 4 bases short and J 3 bases short, with 4 bases between. This CDR3 region has 11 residues. The CDR3 loop reads CSAMDYNEQFF. The DNA of the CDR3 is TGCAGTGCTATGGACTACAATGAGCAGTTCTTC.

The rearrangement uses TRBV11-2 and TRBJ2-1, with D perhaps being TRBD1 or TRBD2 (5 bases each). The length of the CDR3 is 14 residues. Germline loops: CDR1 SGHAT, CDR2 FQNNGV. Trimming pared 6 bases from V and 5 bases from J, leaving 14 bases between. The CDR3 DNA follows: TGTGCCAGCAGTACGGGACCAGGGAACAATGAGCAGTTCTTC. It yields the protein CASSTGPGNNEQFF.

In this sample, this clone turned up a few times. This chain links TRBV10-1 with TRBJ2-1, with 14 bases fitting TRBD2. The CDR3 totals 15 residues. The germline gives CDR1 WNHNN, CDR2 SYGVQD (reference sequence). Trimming removed 6 bases from V and 7 bases from J; junction bases left unmatched: 5. CDR3 DNA sequence: TGCGCCAGCAGCCACGGACTAGCGGGGGGAAATGAGCAGTTCTTC. This sequence encodes CASSHGLAGGNEQFF.

The rearrangement joins TRBV6-1 to TRBJ2-3; D not certain. CDR3 size: 12 residues. Germline V CDR1 and CDR2: MNHNS, SASEGT. V lost 5 bases and J 3 bases, leaving 6 bases between the germline ends. CDR3 sequence: CASSRRTDTQYF. In DNA form, the CDR3 reads TGTGCCAGCAGTCGAAGGACAGATACGCAGTATTTT.

A few counts support this clone. This chain links TRBV27 with TRBJ1-2, with TRBD1 matching over 7 bases. The CDR3 has 13 amino acids. Germline-derived CDR1 and CDR2 are MNHEY and SMNVEV (reference sequence). With V trimmed by 5 bases and J by 4 bases, 4 bases remained unmatched. CDR3 residues: CASSPTGFYGYTF. In DNA, the CDR3 is TGTGCCAGCAGTCCGACAGGGTTCTATGGCTACACCTTC.

In its sample, this clone ranks as medium-sized. Other DNA sequences within the sample encode an identical CDR3. CDR3 protein: CASSYGGANQPQHF. The CDR3 nucleotides are TGTGCCAGCAGTTATGGGGGGGCCAATCAGCCCCAGCATTTT. V gene TRBV6-5 combines with J gene TRBJ1-5; weak D call: TRBD1 (6 bases). Between the trimmed V and J ends, which lost 3 bases and 3 bases, there was a span of 9 bases. The CDR3 is 14 residues long. The germline CDR1 and CDR2 sequences are MNHEY and SVGAGI.

This chain connects TRBV28 to TRBJ1-6; tentative D call: TRBD1 (6 bases). CDR1 is MDHEN, CDR2 SYDVKM, per germline. The CDR3 has 15 residues. The germline V and J ends were trimmed by 5 bases and 10 bases, with 18 bases remaining between them. CDR3 coding DNA: TGTGCCAGCAGTACCTCCGGGGGCGCTAGGTCACCCCTCCACTTT. Protein: CASSTSGGARSPLHF.

The gene calls are TRBV30 and TRBJ1-3, with D uncertain. The CDR3 sequence is 11 residues long. Germline V lookup: CDR1 GTSNPN, CDR2 SVGIG (reference sequence). V was trimmed by 5 bases and J by 4 bases, leaving 6 bases between them. The CDR3, as DNA: TGTGCCTGGGGTGGAGGAAACACCATATATTTT. It encodes CAWGGGNTIYF.

This clone was seen a handful of times. The genes are TRBV4-1 and TRBJ1-4; no firm D call. Trimming pared 2 bases from V and 2 bases from J, leaving 12 bases between. Per germline, CDR1 MGHRA and CDR2 YSYEKL. This CDR3 has 16 residues. The CDR3 nucleotides are TGCGCCAGCAGCCAATTGCGGTTTGAGACTAATGAAAAACTGTTTTTT. Translated, it gives CASSQLRFETNEKLFF.

The chain employs TRBV18 and TRBJ1-2, with TRBD1 identical over 7 bases. Looked up from germline, CDR1 is KGHSH and CDR2 is LQKENI. This CDR3 comprises 17 residues. V lost 3 bases and J lost 0; bases outside the gene matches: 10. The CDR3 DNA follows: TGTGCCAGCTCACCTCAGACAGGGCTGGGAGCTAACTATGGCTACACCTTC. It translates to CASSPQTGLGANYGYTF.

V is TRBV6-5 and J is TRBJ2-3; no definite D call. This CDR3 region has 13 residues. With 2 bases removed from V and 4 bases from J, the gap between germline ends came to 7 bases. Germline CDR1 is MNHEY and CDR2 is SVGAGI. The CDR3 DNA sequence: TGTGCCAGCAGTTACCTCCACTCAGATACGCAGTATTTT. It codes for CASSYLHSDTQYF.

This chain connects TRBV6-5 to TRBJ1-2, with 8 bases aligning to TRBD1. Germline assignment: CDR1 MNHEY and CDR2 SVGAGI. This CDR3 has 13 amino acids. V trimming: 4 bases; J trimming: 6 bases; junction bases outside the gene matches: 4. The CDR3 DNA reads TGTGCCAGCAGTTCCCAGGGGGCTGATGGCTACACCTTC. Its protein is CASSSQGADGYTF.

The V call is TRBV7-2, the J call TRBJ1-5; no firm D call. Per germline, CDR1 SGHTA and CDR2 FQGNSA. The CDR3 length is 16 residues. The germline V and J ends were trimmed by 1 base and 7 bases, with 17 bases remaining between them. This CDR3 is CASSLGWGIGEQPQHF. The CDR3 DNA reads as TGTGCCAGCAGCTTAGGATGGGGAATCGGGGAACAGCCCCAGCATTTT.

This clone was observed a single time. V is TRBV27 and J is TRBJ2-3, with TRBD1 identical over 7 bases. Trimming cost V 4 bases and J 2 bases; bases outside gene matches: 9. Germline CDR1 MNHEY, CDR2 SMNVEV (reference sequence). The CDR3 extends over 16 amino acids. The CDR3 nucleotides read TGTGCCAGCAGTTCAGGGGACAGCTACCACACAGATACGCAGTATTTT. Amino acids: CASSSGDSYHTDTQYF.

The genes are TRBV5-8 and TRBJ1-3; no clear D gene. Germline values: CDR1 SGHTS, CDR2 YDEGEE. Between the trimmed V and J ends, which lost 3 bases and 6 bases, there was a span of 7 bases. The CDR3 is 12 residues long. CDR3 coding DNA: TGTGCCAGCAGCTCCGACGAAAACACCATATATTTT. It specifies CASSSDENTIYF.